Presented here are 19 T cell receptor beta chains from one specimen sequenced in a study of blood T cells in healthy people across ages. Alongside a J-beta primer mix, a sample-barcoded 5' primer served in a second PCR lasting 7 to 11 cycles. TCRdb itself ran the 5' RACE reads through MiXCR, one entry per CDR3 protein. The sample has some 1,000,000 distinct CDR3 sequences; less than 25% are singletons. These data also featured in a second study, about T cells of mothers and their children.

The sequenced sample was blood. These receptor sequences come from a girl aged 2-10 years in good health.

The DNA of the CDR3 is TGTGCCACCAGTGATTTCGACCCTAGCGGGGGGGCGAAGTACTTC. It codes for CATSDFDPSGGAKYF. This chain links TRBV24-1 with TRBJ2-5, with TRBD2 identical over 12 bases. This CDR3 is built from 15 residues. In germline, CDR1 is KGHDR, CDR2 SFDVKD. V gave up 1 base and J gave up 12 bases; unmatched junction bases: 8.

The V gene is TRBV29-1, the J gene TRBJ2-1, with 9 bases matching TRBD2. The CDR3 runs to 14 residues. V shed 5 bases, J shed 3 bases, and the junction held 5 bases outside the gene matches. Germline V gene data show CDR1 as SQVTM and CDR2 as ANQGSEA. CDR3 nucleotides: TGCAGCGTTTTAGCGGGGGAGTACTACAATGAGCAGTTCTTC. Translation gives CSVLAGEYYNEQFF.

The chain recombines TRBV9 with TRBJ2-3; 7 bases are a match to TRBD1. CDR3 length: 15 residues. The V and J ends lost 4 bases and 5 bases, in that order; junction bases with no gene match: 10. Germline lookup yields CDR1 SGDLS and CDR2 YYNGEE. The CDR3 DNA is TGTGCCAGCAGCTCCAGGGGGTTGGGTTTAGATACGCAGTATTTT. As protein: CASSSRGLGLDTQYF.

This clonotype was observed a handful of times. The chain recombines TRBV7-3 with TRBJ2-3; 10 bases fit TRBD2. This CDR3 is built from 15 residues. Germline V gene lookup returns CDR1 SGHTA and CDR2 FQGTGA. V shed 4 bases, J shed 6 bases, and the junction held 7 bases outside the gene matches. The CDR3 region is CASSSIGTSADTQYF. The CDR3 DNA reads as TGTGCCAGCAGCTCGATCGGGACTAGCGCGGATACGCAGTATTTT.

This clonotype has a handful of counts. The J gene is TRBJ1-1, the V gene TRBV21-1; the DNA was not used to check the table's D call, TRBD1. TRBV21-1 corresponds to a pseudogene. The length of the CDR3 is 15 residues. The CDR3 DNA reads as TGTGCCAGCAGCAAAAAGAGTGGGGCGGACACTGAAGCTTTCTTT. It codes for CASSKKSGADTEAFF.

The rearrangement joins TRBV2 to TRBJ2-3; 9 nucleotides agree with TRBD2. This CDR3 has 16 residues. Germline V lookup: CDR1 SNHLY, CDR2 FYNNEI. V was clipped by 5 bases and J by 3 bases; unmatched bases: 9. CDR3 DNA sequence: TGTGCCAGCAGTTCGACTAGCGGTGAATCGACAGATACGCAGTATTTT. Its translation is CASSSTSGESTDTQYF.

The chain recombines TRBV20-1 with TRBJ2-1, with TRBD2 matching 16 bases. Trimming removed 0 bases from V and 5 bases from J; junction bases left unmatched: 7. This CDR3 has 18 residues. From germline, CDR1 is DFQATT and CDR2 SNEGSKA (reference sequence). CDR3 amino acids: CSAREGLAGGPSDNEQFF. CDR3 DNA sequence: TGCAGTGCTAGAGAGGGACTAGCGGGAGGGCCAAGTGACAATGAGCAGTTCTTC.

The chain couples TRBV5-1 to TRBJ1-2; D is uncertain. CDR3 length: 13 residues. Germline-derived CDR1 and CDR2 are SGHRS and YFSETQ. The V end lost 4 bases, the J end lost 8 bases, and 15 bases lay between the germline ends. CDR3 in amino acids: CASSPPDGGGYTF. CDR3 coding DNA: TGCGCCAGCAGCCCGCCTGATGGCGGCGGCTACACCTTC.

CDR3 nucleotide sequence: TGTGCCAGCAGCTTAACCGTGGATACGCAGTATTTT. Translation: CASSLTVDTQYF. The chain has TRBV7-9 and TRBJ2-3; no clear D gene. CDR1 is SEHNR and CDR2 is FQNEAQ in the germline V gene (reference sequence). This CDR3 contains 12 residues. V shed 2 bases and J shed 6 bases, with 6 bases lying between them.

V usage is TRBV3-1 and J usage is TRBJ2-5; perhaps TRBD2 as D (5 bases). The V gene lost 0 bases and the J gene lost 0 bases, with 8 bases spanning the gap. The length of the CDR3 is 15 residues. Germline V gives CDR1 LGHDT, CDR2 YNNKEL (reference sequence). The CDR3 DNA reads TGTGCCAGCAGCCAAGATATCGGGGACCAAGAGACCCAGTACTTC. The encoded protein is CASSQDIGDQETQYF.

The gene calls are TRBV4-3 and TRBJ1-1; no definite D call. In germline, CDR1 is LGHNA, CDR2 YSLEER. This CDR3 comprises 15 residues. Trimming cost V 3 bases and J 0 bases, with 11 bases left between them. Here the CDR3 reads CASSQRKTLNTEAFF. In DNA form, the CDR3 reads TGCGCCAGCAGCCAGAGAAAGACACTGAACACTGAAGCTTTCTTT.

This clonotype came up a few times. The chain links TRBV4-1 to TRBJ2-1; D possibly uses TRBD1 or TRBD2 (5 bases each). The J call may not be correct, given that the DNA end is closer to TRBJ2-7. Germline CDR1 is MGHRA and CDR2 is YSYEKL. This CDR3 spans 14 amino acids. Here the CDR3 DNA reads TGCGCCAGCAGCCCCCGGGCGACGGGGCTCGAGCAGTACTTC. It is translated as CASSPRATGLEQYF.

This clonotype was seen a handful of times. The genes are TRBV20-1 and TRBJ1-1; unclear D gene. The V end was cut by 1 base, the J end by 2 bases, with 5 bases between. The CDR3 is 12 amino acids. Per germline, CDR1 DFQATT and CDR2 SNEGSKA (reference sequence). CDR3: CSARGPNTEAFF. In DNA form, the CDR3 reads TGCAGTGCTAGAGGGCCCAACACTGAAGCTTTCTTT.

This clonotype was counted a few times. CDR3: CASSIGGPVTEAFF. Here the CDR3 DNA reads TGTGCCAGTAGTATAGGGGGGCCCGTCACTGAAGCTTTCTTT. The rearrangement joins TRBV19 to TRBJ1-1, with D tentatively TRBD1 (6 bases). Germline CDR1 LNHDA, CDR2 SQIVND (reference sequence). V was clipped by 1 base and J by 4 bases, with 10 bases between them. The CDR3 is made up of 14 amino acids.

The chain combines TRBV12-3 or TRBV12-4 with TRBJ2-7; D is unresolved. The CDR3 contains 15 residues. V was shortened by 4 bases and J by 6 bases, with 19 bases between the two germline ends. The CDR3 reads CASSSSGPVPVEQYF. DNA of the CDR3: TGTGCCAGCAGTTCCTCCGGGCCAGTCCCCGTCGAGCAGTACTTC.

The chain carries TRBV20-1 and TRBJ2-5; TRBD2 matches 9 bases. The CDR3 has 15 residues. V shed 1 base and J 4 bases; nucleotides not matched to a gene: 7. Germline CDR1 reads DFQATT; CDR2 reads SNEGSKA (reference sequence). The CDR3 reads CSARGVAGGLETQYF. In DNA, the CDR3 is TGCAGTGCTAGAGGGGTGGCGGGAGGGTTAGAGACCCAGTACTTC.

The V call is TRBV7-2, the J call TRBJ2-5; unclear D gene. Looked up from germline, CDR1 is SGHTA and CDR2 is FQGNSA. Trimming left V 1 base short and J 1 base short, with 10 bases between. This CDR3 is built from 15 residues. The CDR3 protein is CASSLVSAAQETQYF. The CDR3, as DNA: TGTGCCAGCAGCTTAGTCAGTGCCGCCCAAGAGACCCAGTACTTC.

The chain recombines TRBV5-1 with TRBJ2-5; 8 nucleotides match TRBD2. The length of the CDR3 is 14 residues. The V gene's germline CDR1 is SGHRS and CDR2 YFSETQ. The V and J ends lost 3 bases and 3 bases, in that order; junction bases with no gene match: 4. CDR3: CASSWNSGKETQYF. The CDR3 bases are TGCGCCAGCAGCTGGAATAGCGGGAAAGAGACCCAGTACTTC.

The gene calls are TRBV11-1 and TRBJ1-1; no clear D. The CDR3 covers 13 residues. CDR1 SGHAT and CDR2 FQDESV come from the germline V gene (reference sequence). Trimming removed 1 base at V and 6 bases at J, with 9 bases between. The CDR3 here is CASSLVIGSEAFF. The CDR3 coding sequence is TGTGCCAGCAGCTTAGTTATCGGGTCTGAAGCTTTCTTT.